This is a list of T cell receptor beta chains from one sample in a study of blood T cell repertoires in COVID-19. Profiling relied on immunoSEQ multiplex PCR, and the TCRdb table lists in-frame clones only, not all of them. Here the sample spans about 200,000 clones, about 82% being singletons. Material: PBMCs or T cells enriched from blood (not recorded which). Every receptor here comes from a man aged 35-49 years with acute COVID-19. The CDR3 runs from the conserved cysteine through the conserved F or W. A D gene is named only where the DNA matches it firmly. Clone size is not always given. Where it is, it says once, few, many or a class for expanded clones.

NA TRBJ1-3 TRBD1 TRBV7-8 CASSLAGQGEHTIYF TGTGCCAGCAGCTTAGCGGGACAGGGCGAACACACCATATATTTT
NA TRBJ1-2 NA TRBV2 CASSSTAFGGYTF TGTGCCAGCAGTTCTACCGCTTTTGGTGGCTACACCTTC
few TRBJ1-5 NA TRBV19 CASLPRGGGYSNQPQHF TGTGCCAGTTTACCCAGAGGGGGAGGGTATAGCAATCAGCCCCAGCATTTT
NA TRBJ1-3 NA TRBV7-9 CASSSWSGGNTIYF TGTGCCAGCAGCTCCTGGTCGGGAGGAAACACCATATATTTT
once TRBJ2-3 TRBD1 TRBV5-4 CASSRDRGTDTQYF TGTGCCAGCAGTCGGGACAGGGGGACAGATACGCAGTATTTT
NA TRBJ2-1 NA TRBV6-4 CASSDSTRTRHRNEQFF TGTGCCAGCAGTGACTCGACCAGGACTCGTCACCGCAATGAGCAGTTCTTC
NA TRBJ2-5 TRBD1 TRBV7-8 CASSDGQGLKTQYF TGTGCCAGCAGCGACGGACAGGGTCTGAAGACCCAGTACTTC
NA TRBJ2-2 NA TRBV7-9 CASLTIPGMNTGELFF TGTGCCAGCCTTACCATACCAGGGATGAACACCGGGGAGCTGTTTTTT
few TRBJ1-3 NA TRBV2 CASSVERGSGNTIYF TGTGCCAGCAGCGTCGAAAGAGGGTCTGGAAACACCATATATTTT
NA TRBJ2-7 TRBD2 TRBV19 CASSIDAGVGYEQYF TGTGCCAGTAGTATCGACGCGGGAGTAGGATACGAGCAGTACTTC
NA TRBJ2-5 NA TRBV5-6 CASSFLETQYF TGTGCCAGCAGCTTTCTAGAGACCCAGTACTTC
NA TRBJ2-7 NA TRBV19 CASSRIMESSYEQYF TGTGCCAGTAGCCGAATAATGGAGAGCTCCTACGAGCAGTACTTC
NA TRBJ1-3 NA TRBV4-3 CASSQGSGVDGNTIYF TGCGCCAGCAGCCAAGGGTCAGGCGTGGATGGAAACACCATATATTTT
NA TRBJ2-7 TRBD2 TRBV7-3 CASSPSGGSYEQYF TGTGCCAGCAGCCCTAGCGGGGGCTCCTACGAGCAGTACTTC
NA TRBJ2-2 TRBD2 TRBV7-3 CASSFSGTIGELFF TGTGCCAGCAGCTTTAGCGGGACGATCGGGGAGCTGTTTTTT
NA TRBJ1-6 TRBD1 TRBV5-8 CASSLTTGGDSPLHF TGTGCCAGCAGCTTAACCACAGGGGGAGATTCACCCCTCCACTTT
NA TRBJ2-5 NA TRBV6-5 CASSNTRGGTQYF TGTGCCAGCAGCAATACGCGAGGGGGGACCCAGTACTTC
NA TRBJ2-2 NA TRBV7-3 CASSLTPGNTGELFF TGTGCCAGCAGCTTAACCCCCGGGAACACCGGGGAGCTGTTTTTT
NA TRBJ2-5 TRBD1 TRBV6-5 CASSRQGADQETQYF TGTGCCAGCAGTCGACAGGGGGCTGACCAAGAGACCCAGTACTTC
NA TRBJ1-2 NA TRBV29-1 CSAGGGGANYGYTF TGCAGCGCCGGTGGGGGGGGAGCTAACTATGGCTACACCTTC
NA TRBJ1-3 NA TRBV18 CASSPSGLTSGNTIYF TGTGCCAGCTCACCATCGGGACTCACATCGGGAAACACCATATATTTT
few TRBJ2-2 TRBD1 TRBV7-8 CASTSTGGTGELFF TGTGCCAGCACCTCGACAGGGGGCACCGGGGAGCTGTTTTTT
many TRBJ2-2 NA TRBV27 CASGSGGLAPGELFF TGTGCCAGCGGTTCCGGAGGGTTGGCACCCGGGGAGCTGTTTTTT
once TRBJ1-2 TRBD1 TRBV7-9 CASSPGQVGGYTF TGTGCCAGCAGCCCCGGACAGGTCGGAGGCTACACCTTC
NA TRBJ1-1 TRBD1 TRBV19 CASAGGWATEAFF TGTGCCAGCGCAGGGGGTTGGGCCACTGAAGCTTTCTTT
NA TRBJ1-1 NA TRBV6-5 CASSYSNMNTEAFF TGTGCCAGCAGTTATAGCAATATGAACACTGAAGCTTTCTTT
once TRBJ2-2 NA TRBV27 CASSKAHGELFF TGTGCCAGCAGTAAAGCCCACGGGGAGCTGTTTTTT
NA TRBJ2-7 TRBD2 TRBV28 CASTSGRGPYEQYF TGTGCCAGCACGAGCGGGAGGGGACCCTACGAGCAGTACTTC
NA TRBJ2-7 NA TRBV7-3 CASSLRESYEQYF TGTGCCAGCAGCTTAAGGGAGTCCTACGAGCAGTACTTC
NA TRBJ2-1 NA TRBV28 CASSHNEQFF TGTGCCAGCAGTCATAATGAGCAGTTCTTC
NA TRBJ1-5 NA TRBV18 CASSPRALSNQPQHF TGTGCCAGCTCACCACGCGCTCTGAGCAATCAGCCCCAGCATTTT
NA TRBJ2-1 NA TRBV5-1 CASSFGSGRHNEQFF TGCGCCAGCAGCTTCGGTAGCGGTCGGCACAATGAGCAGTTCTTC
once TRBJ1-3 NA TRBV29-1 CSGAAGNTIYF TGCAGCGGAGCGGCGGGAAACACCATATATTTT